The rows below give T cell receptor beta chains drawn from one sample of a study of T cell responses to AZD1222 COVID-19 vaccine. This table comes from immunoSEQ multiplex PCR, and its TCRdb copy is limited to in-frame clones, with some not included. The repertoire consists of around 110,000 clones, with nearly 90% occurring once and the leading ten covering less than 6%. The specimen comprised peripheral blood, sampled 28 days after the second AZD1222 dose. These receptors all come from an adult who received the AZD1222 COVID-19 vaccine. CDR3s include the opening cysteine and the closing phenylalanine or tryptophan. A D gene is named only where the DNA matches it firmly. Part of the rows lack a size; the others show once, few, many or a class for expanded clones.

TRBJ2-6	TRBD2	TRBV29-1	-	TGCAGCGTTGAGCGAACCGGGGGGTCCGGGGCCAACGTCCTGACTTTC	CSVERTGGSGANVLTF
TRBJ1-2	-	TRBV9	-	TGTGCCAGCAGCCCACTAGTGGGGGGCTACACCTTC	CASSPLVGGYTF
TRBJ2-7	TRBD1	TRBV2	-	TGTGCCAGCAGCTGGACACCTAAGGACAGGGGGGCAGAGGACGAGCAGTACTTC	CASSWTPKDRGAEDEQYF
TRBJ2-1	TRBD1	TRBV6-6	-	TGTGCCAGCAGTCCCTCTCCCGGGACAGGGCAAGACAATGAGCAGTTCTTC	CASSPSPGTGQDNEQFF
TRBJ2-7	TRBD1	TRBV5-4	once	TGTGCCAGCAGTTCGGGACAGGGCCTTTCCTACGAGCAGTACTTC	CASSSGQGLSYEQYF
TRBJ1-2	-	TRBV7-2	-	TGTGCCAGCAGCACTCGGGATTATGGCTACACCTTC	CASSTRDYGYTF
TRBJ1-1	-	TRBV19	-	TGTGCCAGTAGTATAGTGAGCACGGGGGAGAGAGCTTTCTTT	CASSIVSTGERAFF
TRBJ1-1	-	TRBV6-6	-	TGTGCCAGCAGTTACTCGATGGGCGGCACTGAAGCTTTCTTT	CASSYSMGGTEAFF
TRBJ2-5	TRBD1	TRBV7-3	-	TGTGCCAGCAGCCCCCAAGGACAGGGGGCATGGGGAGAGACCCAGTACTTC	CASSPQGQGAWGETQYF
TRBJ1-1	-	TRBV5-1	-	TGCGCCAGCAGCTTTCAGGGGCAGAACACTGAAGCTTTCTTT	CASSFQGQNTEAFF
TRBJ1-1	-	TRBV27	-	TGTGCCAGCAGTTTCAGAGAAATAGGCACTGAAGCTTTCTTT	CASSFREIGTEAFF
TRBJ1-6	-	TRBV30	-	TGTGCCTGGAGTGTAATCGGGGGCATCTCACCCCTCCACTTT	CAWSVIGGISPLHF
TRBJ1-1	-	TRBV19	-	TGTGCCAGTAGTAGTGGCGGTACCATGAACACTGAAGCTTTCTTT	CASSSGGTMNTEAFF
TRBJ2-1	-	TRBV27	-	TGTGCCAGCAGCCGTCGGAGCTCAGTTCCACTCGCATACAATGAGCAGTTCTTC	CASSRRSSVPLAYNEQFF
TRBJ1-1	-	TRBV7-2	-	TGTGCCAGCAGCTTAGGAGGGGACGCTGAAGCTTTCTTT	CASSLGGDAEAFF
TRBJ2-3	TRBD2	TRBV4-1	once	TGCGCCAGCAGCCACGGACGTGGGGGGGAGGGTACAGATACGCAGTATTTT	CASSHGRGGEGTDTQYF
TRBJ2-5	-	TRBV30	-	TGTGCCTGGAGTCGGTTACAGGGTGCGGAGACCCAGTACTTC	CAWSRLQGAETQYF
TRBJ2-5	TRBD1	TRBV27	-	TGTGCCAGCAGTCGGACAGGGGAGGAGACCCAGTACTTC	CASSRTGEETQYF
TRBJ1-1	-	TRBV4-2	-	TGTGCCAGCAGCGATGGGACACCCACTGAAGCTTTCTTT	CASSDGTPTEAFF
TRBJ2-7	TRBD2	TRBV6-2/TRBV6-3	-	TGTGCCAGCAGTTACGGGTCCCCACTAGCGACCGAGCAGTACTTC	CASSYGSPLATEQYF
TRBJ1-4	-	TRBV5-8	-	TGTGCCAGCAGCTTGGACACCTCAACTAATGAAAAACTGTTTTTT	CASSLDTSTNEKLFF
TRBJ1-5	TRBD1	TRBV7-8	-	TGTGCCAGCACCCCGGGACAGGGGTTCAATCAGCCCCAGCATTTT	CASTPGQGFNQPQHF
TRBJ2-7	TRBD1	TRBV6-2/TRBV6-3	-	TGTGCCAGCAGTTCCCTGGGACAGGGTCTCTACGAGCAGTACTTC	CASSSLGQGLYEQYF
TRBJ1-3	-	TRBV7-6	-	TGTGCCAGCAGCTTAGTCACCCCTTTCATATATTTT	CASSLVTPFIYF
TRBJ1-1	TRBD1	TRBV6-5	once	TGTGCCAGCAGTTACGGACAGGGTCGGACTGAAGCTTTCTTT	CASSYGQGRTEAFF
TRBJ1-1	TRBD1	TRBV4-1	-	TGCGCCAGCAGCCACCCCAACACAGGGGGCACTGGCACTGAAGCTTTCTTT	CASSHPNTGGTGTEAFF
TRBJ2-5	-	TRBV4-2	-	TGTGCCAGCAGCCAAGGAAGGACACTTCAAGAGACCCAGTACTTC	CASSQGRTLQETQYF
TRBJ2-6	-	TRBV7-9	-	TGTGCCAGCAGCCGGACAGACGGCTCTGGGGCCAACGTCCTGACTTTC	CASSRTDGSGANVLTF
TRBJ1-5	TRBD1	TRBV7-2	-	TGTGCCAGCAGCCCGGGACAGGCCCAGGGGCCCCAGCATTTT	CASSPGQAQGPQHF
TRBJ1-6	-	TRBV5-4	-	TGTGCCAGCAGCTGGGGACGAGTCAATTCACCCCTCCACTTT	CASSWGRVNSPLHF
TRBJ1-5	-	TRBV5-5	-	TGTGCCAGCAGCTTTTCTATCTCACTTAATCAGCCCCAGCATTTT	CASSFSISLNQPQHF
TRBJ2-1	-	TRBV11-2	-	TGTGCCAGCAGCTTAGAGACAGGCTCCTACAATGAGCAGTTCTTC	CASSLETGSYNEQFF
TRBJ1-1	-	TRBV11-3	-	TGTGCCAGCAGCTGGACGAGGAACACTGAAGCTTTCTTT	CASSWTRNTEAFF
TRBJ2-3	TRBD2	TRBV2	-	TGTGCCAGCGGAAGGGAGGGGATGAGGCCAGATACGCAGTATTTT	CASGREGMRPDTQYF
TRBJ2-7	-	TRBV9	-	TGTGCCAGCAGCCCCAGCCCTTTTTCCTACGAGCAGTACTTC	CASSPSPFSYEQYF
TRBJ2-7	-	TRBV5-1	-	TGCGCCAGCAGCTCCGACGGGATAAGCTCCTACGAGCAGTACTTC	CASSSDGISSYEQYF
TRBJ1-6	TRBD1	TRBV5-4	-	TGTGCCAGCAGCGTTGAAGGACAGGGGGCAAAAGTCCTCCACTTT	CASSVEGQGAKVLHF
TRBJ1-5	-	TRBV28	-	TGTGCCAGCAGTTTTACAGGATTAGGAGGACAGCCCCAGCATTTT	CASSFTGLGGQPQHF
TRBJ2-3	-	TRBV6-6	-	TGTGCCAGCAGTTACGGGGGAGGCACAGATACGCAGTATTTT	CASSYGGGTDTQYF
TRBJ2-2	-	TRBV10-2	-	TGCGCCAGCAGTGAGGTGGGCGGGTCGAACACCGGGGAGCTGTTTTTT	CASSEVGGSNTGELFF
TRBJ2-4	-	TRBV5-8	-	TGTGCCAGCAGCTTTCGACAGATAGCCAAAAACATTCAGTACTTC	CASSFRQIAKNIQYF
TRBJ1-4	-	TRBV3-1/TRBV3-2	-	TGTGCCAGCAGCCTCGATGGGCACCGAAATGAAAAACTGTTTTTT	CASSLDGHRNEKLFF
TRBJ1-1	-	TRBV7-3	-	TGTGCCAGCAGCTTTGGGGCGGGGAACACTGAAGCTTTCTTT	CASSFGAGNTEAFF
TRBJ2-7	TRBD2	TRBV2	-	TGTGCCAGCAGAACCGAACTAGCGGTCTACGAGCAGTACTTC	CASRTELAVYEQYF
TRBJ1-3	-	TRBV5-4	once	TGTGCCAGCACCGACTCCGGAAACACCATATATTTT	CASTDSGNTIYF
TRBJ1-5	TRBD1	TRBV27	few	TGTGCCAGCAGTTTAGGGACAGGGGGCAATCAGCCCCAGCATTTT	CASSLGTGGNQPQHF
TRBJ2-5	-	TRBV19	few	TGTGCCAGTAGTCCCCGCGCCGTGTACCAAGAGACCCAGTACTTC	CASSPRAVYQETQYF
TRBJ1-2	-	TRBV12-3/TRBV12-4	few	TGTGCCAGCAGTTCCCGCGGGGGGGCCGGCTACACCTTC	CASSSRGGAGYTF
TRBJ2-7	TRBD1	TRBV19	-	TGTGCCAGTAGTATGGGGACAGGGGTAACCTACGAGCAGTACTTC	CASSMGTGVTYEQYF